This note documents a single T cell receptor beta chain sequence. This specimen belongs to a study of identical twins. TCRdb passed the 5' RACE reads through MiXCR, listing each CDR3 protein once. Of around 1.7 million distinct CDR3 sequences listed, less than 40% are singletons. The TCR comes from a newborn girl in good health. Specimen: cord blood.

DNA for the CDR3: TGTGCCAGCAGCTTAGCGAAGACTAGCGGCTCCTACGAGCAGTACTTC. Its protein product is CASSLAKTSGSYEQYF. The genes are TRBV7-2 and TRBJ2-7; 9 bases match TRBD2. V lost 0 bases to trimming and J lost 0 bases; unmatched junction nucleotides: 3. This CDR3 contains 16 residues. Per the germline V gene, CDR1 is SGHTA and CDR2 is FQGNSA.